The clone carrying this T cell receptor beta chain showed up just a few times. Antigen: not known. This specimen comes from a study of T-cell memory formation after mild COVID-19. Study as a whole: In these data, TCR clusters were largely donor specific. General study results and limits: For contracting clones, CD4+ ones sat mainly in CM and EM, CD8+ in EMRA.

Each CDR3 protein gets one entry after TCRdb re-called the 5' RACE reads with MiXCR. The sample has 150,000 to 200,000 distinct CDR3 sequences, around a tenth seen once; the top ten hold 3.5% to 4.5%. Unmatched junction bases numbered 6, after V lost 6 bases and J lost 5 bases. The CDR3 totals 13 residues. Germline CDR1 is GTSNPN and CDR2 is SVGIG (reference sequence). This chain uses TRBV30 with TRBJ1-4; 7 bases are a match to TRBD1. This clonotype was sampled from a man aged 18 to 29 who had mild COVID-19 (a few samples of this study predate the infection). Cell type and time point are not known. The sample taken for sequencing was PBMCs or a T cell subset sorted from them (not recorded which). DNA of the CDR3: TGTGCCTGCAACAGGGGATCGAATGAAAAACTGTTTTTT. It is translated as CACNRGSNEKLFF.